What follows are 6 T cell receptor beta chains derived from one specimen sequenced in a study of human T cells and chemical hapten exposure. TCRdb re-analysed the RACE reads in MiXCR, keeping a single row per CDR3 protein. Among 300,000 to 450,000 distinct CDR3 sequences, around 4.8% were seen once, and the ten largest hold under 3%. Time point defined: patch test 1, 2 weeks after DPC sensitization. Noted treatment: therapeutic diphenylcyclopropenone sensitization with weekly scalp DPC. The material was whole blood, obtained in connection with sensitization to the hapten diphenylcyclopropenone (DPC). The receptors derive from a woman in her fifties or sixties with alopecia areata. Some clones in this sample may be carry-over from other donors' samples.

This clonotype has at least ten counts. This chain uses TRBV3-1 with TRBJ2-2; 7 bases map to TRBD1. CDR3 length equals 15 residues. V shed 1 base, J shed 1 base, and the junction held 0 bases outside the gene matches. Looked up from germline, CDR1 is LGHDT and CDR2 is YNNKEL (reference sequence). The CDR3 is CASSQGTGNTGELFF. The CDR3 coding sequence is TGTGCCAGCAGCCAAGGGACAGGGAACACCGGGGAGCTGTTTTTT.

The CDR3 region has the DNA TGTGCCAGCAGTGACGGGTTAGCCAAAAACATTCAGTACTTC. This translates into CASSDGLAKNIQYF. The chain has TRBV2 and TRBJ2-4; no clear D. CDR1 and CDR2 (germline): SNHLY, FYNNEI. The ends were cut back, 3 bases at V and 0 bases at J, with 6 bases in the middle. The CDR3 sequence is 14 residues long.

Many counts were recorded for this clonotype. The chain recombines TRBV6-5 with TRBJ2-3; TRBD1 or TRBD2 may be the D gene (6 bases each). The CDR3 spans 15 residues. Germline CDR1 and CDR2: MNHEY and SVGAGI. V was clipped by 5 bases and J by 1 base, with 13 bases between them. The CDR3 region has the DNA TGTGCCAGCAGTACCCGGGGGCTTGGCACAGATACGCAGTATTTT. This translates into CASSTRGLGTDTQYF.

This chain links TRBV6-6 with TRBJ2-1; D perhaps matches TRBD1 (5 bases). The CDR3 contains 12 residues. Germline loops: CDR1 MNHNY, CDR2 SVGAGI (reference sequence). The V end was cut by 6 bases, the J end by 9 bases, with 12 bases between. The DNA of the CDR3 is TGTGCCAGCAGACAGGAGACGGTTGAGCAGTTCTTC. Translated: CASRQETVEQFF.

This clonotype was detected ten times or more. The chain couples TRBV6-5 to TRBJ2-3; TRBD2 matches at 9 bases. The V and J ends lost 6 bases and 2 bases, in that order; junction bases with no gene match: 3. The CDR3 extends over 14 amino acids. Per the germline V gene, CDR1 is MNHEY and CDR2 is SVGAGI. The CDR3, as DNA: TGTGCCAGCAGCCCTAGCGGGGCCACAGATACGCAGTATTTT. It yields the protein CASSPSGATDTQYF.

This clonotype was observed many times. The J gene is TRBJ2-2, the V gene TRBV20-1; no firm D call. V lost 6 bases to trimming and J lost 5 bases, with 13 bases between them. Per germline, CDR1 DFQATT and CDR2 SNEGSKA (reference sequence). The CDR3 sequence is 13 residues long. The CDR3 is CSADGAGTGELFF. In nucleotides, the CDR3 is TGCAGTGCGGACGGAGCTGGGACCGGGGAGCTGTTTTTT.